This T cell receptor (beta chain) was recovered during a study of T cell responses to AZD1222 COVID-19 vaccine. This table comes from immunoSEQ multiplex PCR, and its TCRdb copy is limited to in-frame clones, with some not included. The data contain over 150,000 clones, about 90% of them seen just once; the ten biggest clones take up 2% to 3%. The CDR3 extends over 13 amino acids. The V and J ends lost 3 bases and 5 bases respectively, with 10 bases between them. Per the germline V gene, CDR1 is SGHNT and CDR2 is YENEEA. This clone has more than one count but fewer than ten. This TCR was recovered from an adult in good health. This material consisted of peripheral blood, taken on day 0 of AZD1222 vaccination. The J gene is TRBJ1-2, the V gene TRBV11-3; D remains ambiguous. The DNA for the CDR3 is TGTGCCAGCAGCTTTGGAAGCAAATATGGCTACACCTTC. This encodes CASSFGSKYGYTF.